The source of this T cell receptor (beta chain) is a study of cytomegalovirus exposure and HLA in healthy donors. Overall study findings and caveats: Donor immune exposure was known only as CMV serostatus.

The PCR used 60 Vbeta and 13 Jbeta primers. Method: immunoSEQ multiplex PCR; TCRdb's copy keeps in-frame clones and lacks some. The sample data list approximately 150,000 clones. To note about this clone: As yet, its antigen is unknown.

CDR3 length: 14 amino acids. Germline V lookup: CDR1 KGHSH, CDR2 LQKENI. Deletions cut 2 bases from V and 6 bases from J, with 13 bases between. The chain joins TRBV18 to TRBJ1-1; no firm D call. The receptor's source is a woman aged 18-29 years in good health and CMV-seronegative. Source material: PBMCs. The CDR3 nucleotides read TGTGCCAGCTCACCAATTACAGCCTTATCTGAAGCTTTCTTT. Protein sequence: CASSPITALSEAFF.